The rows below give T cell receptor beta chains drawn from one sample of a study of OX40 agonist ivuxolimab in advanced cancers. Clones were read by immunoSEQ multiplex PCR, and TCRdb kept only the in-frame ones, dropping some. The table has 65,000 to 70,000 clones, 91% seen once. The sample was CD4+ or CD8+ T cells sorted from blood, taken in a trial of the OX40 agonist ivuxolimab. The source of these receptors is an adult with an advanced solid tumor such as melanoma, head and neck, liver or kidney cancer. CDR3s include the opening cysteine and the closing phenylalanine or tryptophan. The order of the fields is J gene, V gene, CDR3 protein.

TRBJ1-5	TRBV19	CASSPTGGGQPQHF
TRBJ1-2	TRBV5-1	CASSKTGENYGYTF
TRBJ1-2	TRBV6-5	CASSRRDSYGYTF
TRBJ2-2	TRBV30	CAWNTQPGTGWPTGELFF
TRBJ2-3	TRBV11-3	CASSLSGLIADTQYF
TRBJ2-1	TRBV5-5	CASSPQVYNEQFF
TRBJ1-2	TRBV7-8	CASSLAHPQGGIGGYTF
TRBJ2-5	TRBV5-1	CASSLEGPGGWETQYF
TRBJ1-3	TRBV6-1	CASIQGTASGNTIYF
TRBJ2-5	TRBV6-6	CASSYRRDAERETQYF
TRBJ1-5	TRBV6-1	CASSAHYSNQPQHF
TRBJ2-2	TRBV7-6	CASSLLAGGSGELFF
TRBJ2-3	TRBV10-2	CASIKRETSTDTQYF
TRBJ2-7	TRBV4-1	CASSQDDGSGYEQYF
TRBJ1-5	TRBV5-6	CASSPTGGTGNQPQHF
TRBJ2-2	TRBV7-5	CARSGGLAGGVNGELFF
TRBJ1-1	TRBV6-5	CASGKDTEAFF
TRBJ2-5	TRBV28	CASMMLAGGYQETQYF
TRBJ2-1	TRBV19	CASSIAGDRGNEQFF
TRBJ1-5	TRBV6-5	CASSPRAGENQPQHF
TRBJ2-7	TRBV4-1	CASSQDQAYEQYF
TRBJ1-3	TRBV7-9	CASSLAASSGNTIYF
TRBJ2-4	TRBV2	CASSGSTKNIQYF
TRBJ2-3	TRBV6-1	CASSYRDTQYF
TRBJ2-4	TRBV30	CAWSPGRDNIQYF
TRBJ2-5	TRBV4-1	CASSPRVTIQETQYF
TRBJ1-4	TRBV6-1	CASRKDRATNEKLFF
TRBJ2-1	TRBV30	CAWRLDTYNEQFF
TRBJ1-5	TRBV18	CASSPLPRDRDQPQHF
TRBJ1-3	TRBV7-8	CASSPVGNTIYF
TRBJ1-2	TRBV10-3	CAISGDRNYGYTF
TRBJ2-7	TRBV15	CATSRAGQSGYEQYF
TRBJ2-2	TRBV10-1	CASTAYPTGELFF
TRBJ2-1	TRBV7-6	CASSLVAGVGNEQFF
TRBJ1-3	TRBV19	CASSNLGSGNTIYF
TRBJ1-6	TRBV11-2	CASSVYGGDNSPLHF
TRBJ2-7	TRBV5-4	CASSSGFYEQYF
TRBJ1-5	TRBV25-1	CASTGGIGQPQHF
TRBJ1-5	TRBV28	CASSLGRGGNSNQPQHF
TRBJ2-2	TRBV27	CASSKRQGAVGELFF
TRBJ2-2	TRBV7-9	CASSLGTGTNTGELFF
TRBJ1-2	TRBV28	CASSSIGQAHPSLYGYTF
TRBJ1-5	TRBV6-5	CASSLIHSNQPQHF
TRBJ2-1	TRBV5-1	CASSQREYINEQFF
TRBJ2-3	TRBV9	CASSGSGTPTDTQYF
TRBJ2-5	TRBV2	CASTQTTSNPEVTQYF
TRBJ1-1	TRBV6-5	CASRAGTKGTEAFF
TRBJ1-2	TRBV9	CASSSEGGPRYYGYTF
TRBJ2-7	TRBV7-3	CASSLIASGSEQYF
TRBJ2-5	TRBV15	CATSRDHVTGVGKTQYF
TRBJ1-1	TRBV6-5	CASRKQGQNTEAFF
TRBJ2-1	TRBV28	CASSSRTGLANEQFF
TRBJ2-3	TRBV5-1	CASSSRVALVTDTQYF
TRBJ2-7	TRBV28	CATLGGTALREQYF